One TCR beta chain is described in this entry. Antigen specificity is unknown. Every donor contributed about 10 milliliters of peripheral blood by blood draw. This entry belongs to a study of blood T cells in healthy people across ages. General study findings and limits: Relative to aged donors, long-lived donors carried more naive CD4+ cells and displayed higher diversity.

The authors ran a second PCR of 7 to 11 cycles using a sample-barcoded 5' primer and a J-beta primer mix. TCRdb independently ran MiXCR on the 5' RACE reads; one entry per CDR3 protein. The repertoire holds around 970,000 distinct CDR3 sequences, with roughly 51% as singletons. The material sequenced was blood. This receptor was obtained from a woman aged 60-70 years in good health.

CDR3 nucleotide sequence: TGTGCCAGCAGCTTAGATTCGCGAAAGGCGGGGGGGTCTCAAGAGACCCAGTACTTC. It is translated as CASSLDSRKAGGSQETQYF. The rearrangement joins TRBV11-3 to TRBJ2-4; TRBD2 agrees at 9 bases. The J call may be in error: the DNA end matches TRBJ2-5 better. CDR3 length equals 19 residues. Germline V gene lookup returns CDR1 SGHNT and CDR2 YENEEA.